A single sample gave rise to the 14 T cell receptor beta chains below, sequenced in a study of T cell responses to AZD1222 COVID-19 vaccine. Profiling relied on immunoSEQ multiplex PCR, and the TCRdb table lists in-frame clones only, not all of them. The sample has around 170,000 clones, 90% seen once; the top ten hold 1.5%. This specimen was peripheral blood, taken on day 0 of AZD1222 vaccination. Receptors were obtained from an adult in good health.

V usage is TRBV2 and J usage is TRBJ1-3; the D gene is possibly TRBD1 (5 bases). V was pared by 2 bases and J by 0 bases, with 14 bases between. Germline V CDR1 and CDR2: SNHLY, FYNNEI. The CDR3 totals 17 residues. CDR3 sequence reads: CASSETGPGNSGNTIYF. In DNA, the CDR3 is TGTGCCAGCAGTGAAACGGGGCCAGGGAACTCTGGAAACACCATATATTTT.

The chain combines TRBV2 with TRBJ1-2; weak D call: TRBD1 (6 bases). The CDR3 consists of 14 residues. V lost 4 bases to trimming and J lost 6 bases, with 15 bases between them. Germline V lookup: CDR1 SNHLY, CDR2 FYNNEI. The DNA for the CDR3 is TGTGCCAGCAGTGGGAATGTGGGGGCCCATGGCTACACCTTC. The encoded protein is CASSGNVGAHGYTF.

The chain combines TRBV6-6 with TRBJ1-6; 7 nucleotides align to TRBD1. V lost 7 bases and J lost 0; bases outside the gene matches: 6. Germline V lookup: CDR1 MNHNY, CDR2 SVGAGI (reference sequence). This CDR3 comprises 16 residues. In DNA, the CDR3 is TGTGCCAGCATTGGCAGGGGGAACTCCTATAATTCACCCCTCCACTTT. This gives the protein CASIGRGNSYNSPLHF.

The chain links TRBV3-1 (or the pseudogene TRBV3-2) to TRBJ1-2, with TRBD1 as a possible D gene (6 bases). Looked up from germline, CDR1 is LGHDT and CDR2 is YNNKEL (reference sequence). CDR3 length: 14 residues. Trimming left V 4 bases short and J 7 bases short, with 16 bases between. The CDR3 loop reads CASSRGQGSGGYTF. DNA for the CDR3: TGTGCCAGCAGCCGGGGGCAGGGAAGCGGTGGCTACACCTTC.

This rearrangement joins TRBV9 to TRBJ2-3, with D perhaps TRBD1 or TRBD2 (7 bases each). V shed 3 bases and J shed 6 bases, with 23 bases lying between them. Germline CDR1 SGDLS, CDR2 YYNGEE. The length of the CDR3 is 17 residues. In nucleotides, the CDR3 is TGTGCCAGCAGCGCACCGGGACAGACCCTGCGGGGGGATACGCAGTATTTT. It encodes CASSAPGQTLRGDTQYF.

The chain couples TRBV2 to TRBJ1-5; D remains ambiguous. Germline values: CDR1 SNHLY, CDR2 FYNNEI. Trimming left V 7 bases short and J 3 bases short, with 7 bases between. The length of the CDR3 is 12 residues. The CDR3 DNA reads TGTGCCAGCAATCGGGACAATCAGCCCCAGCATTTT. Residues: CASNRDNQPQHF.

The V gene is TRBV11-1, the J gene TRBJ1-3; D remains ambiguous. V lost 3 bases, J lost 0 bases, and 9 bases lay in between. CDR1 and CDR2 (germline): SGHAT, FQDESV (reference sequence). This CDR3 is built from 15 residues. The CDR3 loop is CASSFGILSGNTIYF. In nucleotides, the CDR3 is TGTGCCAGCAGCTTCGGGATCCTCTCTGGAAACACCATATATTTT.

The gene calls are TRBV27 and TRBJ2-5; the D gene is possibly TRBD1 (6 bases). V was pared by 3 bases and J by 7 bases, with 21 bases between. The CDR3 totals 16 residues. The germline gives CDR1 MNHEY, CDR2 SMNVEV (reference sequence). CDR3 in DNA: TGTGCCAGCAGTTTCCTGGGACAACCTGAAAGGGCGACCCAGTACTTC. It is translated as CASSFLGQPERATQYF.

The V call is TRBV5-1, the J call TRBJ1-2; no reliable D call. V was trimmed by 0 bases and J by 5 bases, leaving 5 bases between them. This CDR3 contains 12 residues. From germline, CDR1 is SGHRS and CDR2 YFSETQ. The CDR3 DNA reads TGCGCCAGCAGCTTGGGGGAATATGGCTACACCTTC. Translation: CASSLGEYGYTF. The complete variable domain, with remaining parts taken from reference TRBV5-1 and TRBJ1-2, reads KAGVTQTPRYLIKTRGQQVTLSCSPISGHRSVSWYQQTPGQGLQFLFEYFSETQRNKGNFPGRFSGRQFSNSRSEMNVSTLELGDSALYLCASSLGEYGYTFGSGTRLTVV.

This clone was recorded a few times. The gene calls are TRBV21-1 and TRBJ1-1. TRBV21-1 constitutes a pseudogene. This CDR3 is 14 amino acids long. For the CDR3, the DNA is TGTGCCAGCAGCAAGAAGGATAGGAACACTGAAGCTTTCTTT. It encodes CASSKKDRNTEAFF.

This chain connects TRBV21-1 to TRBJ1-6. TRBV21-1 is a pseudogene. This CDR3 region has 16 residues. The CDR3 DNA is TGTGCCAGCAGCAAGCTAGAGAGCTCCTATAATTCACCCCTCCACTTT. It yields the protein CASSKLESSYNSPLHF.

The CDR3 coding sequence is TGCGCCAGCAGCCCCCTGGGACAGGCCCGCAATGAGCAGTTCTTC. Translation gives CASSPLGQARNEQFF. The chain uses TRBV4-1 and TRBJ2-1; TRBD1 agrees at 8 bases. The length of the CDR3 is 15 residues. Germline V lookup: CDR1 MGHRA, CDR2 YSYEKL. V gave up 4 bases and J gave up 6 bases; unmatched junction bases: 8.

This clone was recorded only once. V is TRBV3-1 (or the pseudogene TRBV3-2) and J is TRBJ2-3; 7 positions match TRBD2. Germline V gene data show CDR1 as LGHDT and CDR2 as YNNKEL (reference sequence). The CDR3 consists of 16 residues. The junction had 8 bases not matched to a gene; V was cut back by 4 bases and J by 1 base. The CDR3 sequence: CASSRPGDYRTDTQYF. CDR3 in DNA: TGTGCCAGCAGCCGACCGGGGGACTATCGCACAGATACGCAGTATTTT.

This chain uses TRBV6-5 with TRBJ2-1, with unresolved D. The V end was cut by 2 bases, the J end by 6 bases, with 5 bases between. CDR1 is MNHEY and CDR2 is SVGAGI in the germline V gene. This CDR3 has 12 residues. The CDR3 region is CASSYGANEQFF. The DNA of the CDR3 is TGTGCCAGCAGTTACGGAGCCAATGAGCAGTTCTTC.